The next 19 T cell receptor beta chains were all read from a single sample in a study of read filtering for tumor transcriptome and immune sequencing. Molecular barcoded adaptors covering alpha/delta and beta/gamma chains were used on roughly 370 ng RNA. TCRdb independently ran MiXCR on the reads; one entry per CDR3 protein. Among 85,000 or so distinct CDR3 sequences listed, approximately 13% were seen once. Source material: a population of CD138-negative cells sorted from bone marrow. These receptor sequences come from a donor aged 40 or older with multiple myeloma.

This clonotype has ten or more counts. Written as DNA, the CDR3 is TGCGCCAGCAGCTCGACTAGCGGGAGTAGCGAGCAGTACTTC. Residues: CASSSTSGSSEQYF. The chain links TRBV5-1 to TRBJ2-7; TRBD2 agrees at 12 bases. The junction had 4 bases not matched to a gene; V was cut back by 3 bases and J by 6 bases. The CDR3 totals 14 residues. Per the germline V gene, CDR1 is SGHRS and CDR2 is YFSETQ.

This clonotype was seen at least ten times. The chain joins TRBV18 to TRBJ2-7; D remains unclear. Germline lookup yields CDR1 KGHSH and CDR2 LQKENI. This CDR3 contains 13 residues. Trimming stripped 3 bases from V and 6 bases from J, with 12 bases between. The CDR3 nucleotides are TGTGCCAGCTCACCCCAGGCTCTGGCCGAGCAGTACTTC. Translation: CASSPQALAEQYF.

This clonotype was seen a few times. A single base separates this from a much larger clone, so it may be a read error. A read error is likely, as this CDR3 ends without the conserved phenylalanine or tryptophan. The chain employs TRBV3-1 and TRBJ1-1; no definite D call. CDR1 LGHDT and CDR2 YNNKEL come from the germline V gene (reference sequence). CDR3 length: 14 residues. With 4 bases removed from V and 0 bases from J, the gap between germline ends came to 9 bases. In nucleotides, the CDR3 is TGTGCCAGCAGCCCGAGGGCTCTGAACACTGAAGCTTTCCTT. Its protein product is CASSPRALNTEAFL.

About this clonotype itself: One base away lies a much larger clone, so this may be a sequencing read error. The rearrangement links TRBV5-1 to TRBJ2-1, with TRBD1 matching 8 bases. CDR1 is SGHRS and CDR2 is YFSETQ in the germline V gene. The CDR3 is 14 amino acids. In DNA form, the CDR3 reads TGCGCCAGCAGCTCCCAGGGACAGCGACAGGGGCAGTCCTTC. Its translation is CASSSQGQRQGQSF.

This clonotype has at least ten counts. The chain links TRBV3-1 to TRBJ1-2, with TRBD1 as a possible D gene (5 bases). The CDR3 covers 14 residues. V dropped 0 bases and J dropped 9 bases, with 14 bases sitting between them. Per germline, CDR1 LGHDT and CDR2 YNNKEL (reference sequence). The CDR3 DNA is TGTGCCAGCAGCCAAGAGGGGGGTTTCTTGCGCTACACCTTC. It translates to CASSQEGGFLRYTF.

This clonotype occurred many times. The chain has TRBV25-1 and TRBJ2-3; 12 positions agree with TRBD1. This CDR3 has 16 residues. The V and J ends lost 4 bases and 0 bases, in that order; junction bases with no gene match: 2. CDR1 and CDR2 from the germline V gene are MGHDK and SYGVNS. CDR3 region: CASSGDRGRSTDTQYF. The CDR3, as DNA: TGTGCCAGCAGTGGGGACAGGGGGCGAAGCACAGATACGCAGTATTTT.

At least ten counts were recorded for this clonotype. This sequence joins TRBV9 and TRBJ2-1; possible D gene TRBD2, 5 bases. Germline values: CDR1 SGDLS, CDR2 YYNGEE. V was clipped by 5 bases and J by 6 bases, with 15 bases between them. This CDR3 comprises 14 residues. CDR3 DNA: TGTGCCAGCAGTACCACCGCCGGGGTCAATGAGCAGTTCTTC. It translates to CASSTTAGVNEQFF.

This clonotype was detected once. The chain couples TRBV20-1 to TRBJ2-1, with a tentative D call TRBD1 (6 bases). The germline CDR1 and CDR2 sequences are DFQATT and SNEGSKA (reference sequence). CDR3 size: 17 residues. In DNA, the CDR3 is TGCGGTGTTTTCCAGCAGGGACACTTCGGACTGCACAATGAGCAGTTCTTC. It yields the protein CGVFQQGHFGLHNEQFF.

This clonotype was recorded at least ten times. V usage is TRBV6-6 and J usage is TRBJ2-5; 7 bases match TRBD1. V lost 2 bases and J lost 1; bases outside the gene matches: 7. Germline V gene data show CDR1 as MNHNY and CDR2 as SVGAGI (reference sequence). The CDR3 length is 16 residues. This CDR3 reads CASSYGLTGSQETQYF. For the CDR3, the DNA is TGTGCCAGCAGTTACGGTCTGACAGGGAGCCAAGAGACCCAGTACTTC.

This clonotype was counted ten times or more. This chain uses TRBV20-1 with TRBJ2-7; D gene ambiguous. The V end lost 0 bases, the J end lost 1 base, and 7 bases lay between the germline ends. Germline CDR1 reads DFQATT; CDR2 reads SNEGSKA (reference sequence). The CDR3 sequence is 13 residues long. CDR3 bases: TGCAGTGCTAGAGATCCCACTTCCTACGAGCAGTACTTC. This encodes CSARDPTSYEQYF.

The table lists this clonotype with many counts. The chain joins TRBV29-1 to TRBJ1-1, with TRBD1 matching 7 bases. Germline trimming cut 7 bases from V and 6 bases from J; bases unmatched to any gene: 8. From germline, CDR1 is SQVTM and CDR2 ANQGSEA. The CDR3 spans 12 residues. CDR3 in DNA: TGCAGCGGGGGGGACAGTTACGCTGAAGCTTTCTTT. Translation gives CSGGDSYAEAFF. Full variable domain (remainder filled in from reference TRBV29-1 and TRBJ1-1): SAVISQKPSRDICQRGTSLTIQCQVDSQVTMMFWYRQQPGQSLTLIATANQGSEATYESGFVIDKFPISRPNLTFSTLTVSNMSPEDSSIYLCSGGDSYAEAFFGQGTRLTVV.

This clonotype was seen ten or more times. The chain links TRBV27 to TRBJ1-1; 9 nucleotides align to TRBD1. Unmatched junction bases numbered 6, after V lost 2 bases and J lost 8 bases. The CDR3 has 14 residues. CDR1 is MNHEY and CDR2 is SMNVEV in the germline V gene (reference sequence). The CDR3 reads CASSLGPGQGEAFF. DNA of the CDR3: TGTGCCAGCAGTTTAGGCCCGGGACAGGGCGAAGCTTTCTTT.

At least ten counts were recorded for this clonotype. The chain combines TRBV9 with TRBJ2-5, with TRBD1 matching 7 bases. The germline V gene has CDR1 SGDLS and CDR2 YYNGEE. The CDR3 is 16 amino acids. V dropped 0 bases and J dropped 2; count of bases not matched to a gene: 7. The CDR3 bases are TGTGCCAGCAGCGTAGGGAACAGGGGAATTCAAGAGACCCAGTACTTC. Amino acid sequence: CASSVGNRGIQETQYF.

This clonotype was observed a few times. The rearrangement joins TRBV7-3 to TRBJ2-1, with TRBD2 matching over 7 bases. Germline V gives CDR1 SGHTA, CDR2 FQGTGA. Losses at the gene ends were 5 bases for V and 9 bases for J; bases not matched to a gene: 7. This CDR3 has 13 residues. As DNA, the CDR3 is TGTGCCAGCAGCGAGCGGGGAGTTGCTGAGCAGTTCTTC. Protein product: CASSERGVAEQFF.

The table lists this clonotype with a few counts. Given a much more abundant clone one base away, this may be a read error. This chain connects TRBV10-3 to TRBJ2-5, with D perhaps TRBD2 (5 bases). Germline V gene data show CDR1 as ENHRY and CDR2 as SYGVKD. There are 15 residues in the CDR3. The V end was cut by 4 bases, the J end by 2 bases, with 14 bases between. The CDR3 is CAISGGGRLQETQYF. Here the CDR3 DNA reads TGTGCCATCAGTGGCGGAGGACGGCTTCAAGAGACCCAGTACTTC.

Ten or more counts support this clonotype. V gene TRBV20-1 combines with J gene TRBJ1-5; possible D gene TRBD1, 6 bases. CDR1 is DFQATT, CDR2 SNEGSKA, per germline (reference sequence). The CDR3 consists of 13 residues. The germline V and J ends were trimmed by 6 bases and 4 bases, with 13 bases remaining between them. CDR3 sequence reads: CSAATGLNQPQHF. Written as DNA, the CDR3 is TGCAGTGCCGCCACAGGGCTAAATCAGCCCCAGCATTTT.

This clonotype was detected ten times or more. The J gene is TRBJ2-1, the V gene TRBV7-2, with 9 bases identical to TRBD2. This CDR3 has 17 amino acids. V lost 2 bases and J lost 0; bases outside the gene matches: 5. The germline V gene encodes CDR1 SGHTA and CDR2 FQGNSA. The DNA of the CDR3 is TGTGCCAGCAGCTTAAGGACTAGCGCGAGCTCCTACAATGAGCAGTTCTTC. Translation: CASSLRTSASSYNEQFF.

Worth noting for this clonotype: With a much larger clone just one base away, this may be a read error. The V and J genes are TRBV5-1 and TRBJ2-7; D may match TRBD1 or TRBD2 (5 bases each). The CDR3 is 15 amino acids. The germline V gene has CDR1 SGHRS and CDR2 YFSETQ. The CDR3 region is CASGLQPGLVYEQYF. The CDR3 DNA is TGCGCCAGCGGCTTGCAACCGGGGCTCGTGTACGAGCAGTACTTC.

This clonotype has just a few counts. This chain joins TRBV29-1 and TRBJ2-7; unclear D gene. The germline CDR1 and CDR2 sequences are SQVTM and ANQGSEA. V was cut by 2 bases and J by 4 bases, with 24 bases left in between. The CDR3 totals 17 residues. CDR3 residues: CSVELWVRKTDSYEQYF. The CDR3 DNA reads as TGCAGCGTTGAATTGTGGGTGAGGAAAACAGACTCTTACGAGCAGTACTTC.